The 23 T cell receptor beta chains listed next were all sequenced from one sample in a study of blood T cell repertoires in COVID-19. TCRdb's table, derived via immunoSEQ multiplex PCR, lists solely in-frame clones and lacks some. The sample shows under 250,000 clones, roughly 82% of them seen only once. Sequencing was carried out using peripheral blood. Every receptor here comes from a woman between 40 and 55 years old with acute or convalescent COVID-19.

V gene TRBV19 combines with J gene TRBJ1-2; D call uncertain. Trimming pared 0 bases from V and 6 bases from J, leaving 11 bases between. The CDR3 has 14 amino acids. CDR1 is LNHDA, CDR2 SQIVND, per germline (reference sequence). CDR3 loop: CASSIEGGLHGYTF. DNA of the CDR3: TGTGCCAGTAGTATAGAGGGAGGGTTACATGGCTACACCTTC.

The CDR3 DNA is TGCGCCAGCATTGGGGGACACACTAGCACAGATACGCAGTATTTT. Translated, it gives CASIGGHTSTDTQYF. J is TRBJ2-3 and V is TRBV5-1; D might be TRBD1 (6 bases). Germline V gene data show CDR1 as SGHRS and CDR2 as YFSETQ. The CDR3 has 15 amino acids. Trimming shortened V by 6 bases and J by 0 bases, and 14 bases separated the two germline ends.

The rearrangement links TRBV7-9 to TRBJ2-3; possibly TRBD2 for D (6 bases). Trimming removed 9 bases from V and 4 bases from J, with 14 bases in between. The CDR3 totals 13 residues. Germline V CDR1 and CDR2: SEHNR, FQNEAQ (reference sequence). The CDR3, as DNA: TGTGCCAGTAAGAGGCGGGAAGCAGATACGCAGTATTTT. Translating gives CASKRREADTQYF.

V and J are TRBV29-1 and TRBJ1-1, with a weak D call TRBD1 (5 bases). The CDR3 has 12 amino acids. V was shortened by 4 bases and J by 2 bases, with 8 bases between the two germline ends. The V gene's germline CDR1 is SQVTM and CDR2 ANQGSEA. CDR3 coding DNA: TGCAGCGTTGGACAGCCCAACACTGAAGCTTTCTTT. Residues: CSVGQPNTEAFF.

The rearrangement joins TRBV7-8 to TRBJ2-1, with 8 positions matching TRBD1. This CDR3 is built from 16 residues. CDR1 is SGHVS and CDR2 is FQNEAQ in the germline V gene. V lost 5 bases, J lost 4 bases, and 10 bases stayed unmatched. CDR3 coding DNA: TGTGCCAGCAGCCCCCGCCCGGGACAGGCGTACAATGAGCAGTTCTTC. This codes for CASSPRPGQAYNEQFF.

The chain is built from TRBV7-8 and TRBJ2-7; 7 bases agree with TRBD2. Losses at the gene ends were 5 bases for V and 4 bases for J; bases not matched to a gene: 5. There are 13 residues in the CDR3. The germline V gene has CDR1 SGHVS and CDR2 FQNEAQ. The CDR3 DNA follows: TGTGCCAGCAGCCCGGGACTACCTTACGAGCAGTACTTC. Encoded protein: CASSPGLPYEQYF.

CDR3 amino acids: CASSQLADTQYF. DNA for the CDR3: TGTGCCAGCAGCCAACTAGCAGATACGCAGTATTTT. The V call is TRBV3-1 (or the pseudogene TRBV3-2), the J call TRBJ2-3; no definite D call. This CDR3 contains 12 residues. V lost 2 bases, J lost 4 bases, and 4 bases lay in between. Germline V lookup: CDR1 LGHDT, CDR2 YNNKEL (reference sequence).

This rearrangement joins TRBV7-6 to TRBJ1-6; TRBD1 agrees at 8 bases. Germline CDR1 SGHVS, CDR2 FNYEAQ. The J segment lost 9 bases and the V segment lost 6 bases, leaving 4 bases of the junction unmatched. The CDR3 extends over 13 amino acids. The CDR3 region is CASRYTGGSPLHF. The CDR3 nucleotides read TGTGCCAGCAGATACACAGGGGGTTCACCCCTCCACTTT.

The V and J genes are TRBV9 and TRBJ2-3; D is possibly TRBD2 (6 bases). Germline CDR1 is SGDLS and CDR2 is YYNGEE. Trimming pared 0 bases from V and 2 bases from J, leaving 10 bases between. The CDR3 has 15 residues. The CDR3 DNA reads TGTGCCAGCAGCGTAGGGTGGACTAACACAGATACGCAGTATTTT. This codes for CASSVGWTNTDTQYF.

The chain is built from TRBV29-1 and TRBJ2-5, with a weak D call TRBD1 (6 bases). The CDR3 consists of 13 residues. Germline CDR1 and CDR2: SQVTM and ANQGSEA. Trimming shortened V by 5 bases and J by 1 base, and 11 bases separated the two germline ends. This chain's CDR3 is CSVPAGAQETQYF. The CDR3 nucleotides read TGCAGCGTTCCCGCAGGGGCCCAAGAGACCCAGTACTTC.

This chain joins TRBV7-2 and TRBJ1-1; D is uncertain. V lost 2 bases and J lost 4, with 8 bases in between. Germline CDR1 and CDR2: SGHTA and FQGNSA. The CDR3 has 13 amino acids. DNA of the CDR3: TGTGCCAGCAGCTTAAGTTCGAGCACTGAAGCTTTCTTT. Protein sequence: CASSLSSSTEAFF.

The chain couples TRBV5-1 to TRBJ1-6; perhaps TRBD1 as D (6 bases). The V end lost 4 bases, the J end lost 0 bases, and 14 bases lay between the germline ends. The CDR3 is made up of 17 amino acids. Looked up from germline, CDR1 is SGHRS and CDR2 is YFSETQ. CDR3 residues: CASSTGQSSSYNSPLHF. CDR3 coding DNA: TGCGCCAGCAGCACAGGACAGTCTAGCTCCTATAATTCACCCCTCCACTTT.

The chain uses TRBV4-2 and TRBJ1-2; D uncertain. Germline V gene sequence: CDR1 LGHNA, CDR2 YNFKEQ. The CDR3 runs 13 residues. Between the trimmed V and J ends, which lost 0 bases and 4 bases, there was a span of 6 bases. CDR3 in amino acids: CASSQDRIYGYTF. CDR3 DNA: TGTGCCAGCAGCCAAGACAGGATCTATGGCTACACCTTC.

The chain carries TRBV21-1 and TRBJ1-2; TRBD1, the table's D call, was not compared with the DNA. TRBV21-1 is shown as a pseudogene. There are 16 residues in the CDR3. DNA of the CDR3: TGTGCCAGCAGCAAAGCAGACAGGGAGACTAACTATGGCTACACCTTC. Residues: CASSKADRETNYGYTF.

The chain recombines TRBV4-3 with TRBJ2-1, with 7 bases matching TRBD1. The CDR3 runs to 17 residues. V was pared by 0 bases and J by 6 bases, with 11 bases of the junction left unmatched. Germline loops: CDR1 LGHNA, CDR2 YSLEER. The CDR3 sequence: CASSQDGPWTGSNEQFF. Written as DNA, the CDR3 is TGCGCCAGCAGCCAAGATGGGCCGTGGACAGGCAGCAATGAGCAGTTCTTC.

The V and J genes are TRBV20-1 and TRBJ2-7; no clear D gene. V was pared by 3 bases and J by 0 bases, with 9 bases between. The CDR3 loop spans 13 amino acids. Germline V gene data show CDR1 as DFQATT and CDR2 as SNEGSKA (reference sequence). CDR3 sequence (DNA): TGCAGTGCTAGTGATCTCTTCTCCTACGAGCAGTACTTC. The encoded protein is CSASDLFSYEQYF.

Here the CDR3 reads CASATGVASYNEQFF. The CDR3 DNA sequence: TGTGCCAGCGCTACCGGGGTAGCGTCATACAATGAGCAGTTCTTC. This rearrangement joins TRBV9 to TRBJ2-1, with D tentatively TRBD2 (5 bases). Germline CDR1 and CDR2: SGDLS and YYNGEE. The CDR3 has 15 residues. V lost 7 bases to trimming and J lost 4 bases, with 18 bases between them.

The genes are TRBV5-1 and TRBJ2-7; TRBD1 agrees at 7 bases. Trimming at V came to 4 bases and at J to 0 bases, leaving 7 bases not matched to a gene. In germline, CDR1 is SGHRS, CDR2 YFSETQ. CDR3 size: 15 residues. The CDR3 sequence is CASSKDRSSSYEQYF. The CDR3 DNA reads as TGCGCCAGCAGCAAGGACAGGTCAAGCTCCTACGAGCAGTACTTC.

V is TRBV12-3 or TRBV12-4 and J is TRBJ2-1, with D hard to call. V was pared by 7 bases and J by 4 bases, with 8 bases between. This CDR3 comprises 12 residues. For the CDR3, the DNA is TGTGCCAGCACAAACTTATACAATGAGCAGTTCTTC. Protein product: CASTNLYNEQFF.

The rearrangement uses TRBV9 and TRBJ2-3, with TRBD1 matching over 7 bases. The CDR3 loop spans 16 amino acids. V dropped 2 bases and J dropped 2; count of bases not matched to a gene: 8. Germline CDR1 and CDR2: SGDLS and YYNGEE. The CDR3 bases are TGTGCCAGCAGCGTTCGCCAGGGGACAGTCACAGATACGCAGTATTTT. Its translation is CASSVRQGTVTDTQYF. Filled out from reference TRBV9 and TRBJ2-3, the complete variable domain reads DSGVTQTPKHLITATGQRVTLRCSPRSGDLSVYWYQQSLDQGLQFLIQYYNGEERAKGNILERFSAQQFPDLHSELNLSSLELGDSALYFCASSVRQGTVTDTQYFGPGTRLTVL.

The rearrangement joins TRBV7-6 to TRBJ1-1, with no clear D. V lost 1 base and J 2 bases, leaving 8 bases between the germline ends. The CDR3 spans 14 residues. Germline values: CDR1 SGHVS, CDR2 FNYEAQ. For the CDR3, the DNA is TGTGCCAGCAGCTTAGGACGCGGTAACACTGAAGCTTTCTTT. Translated, it gives CASSLGRGNTEAFF. The variable domain in full, with the rest retrieved from reference TRBV7-6 and TRBJ1-1, is GAGVSQSPRYKVTKRGQDVALRCDPISGHVSLYWYRQALGQGPEFLTYFNYEAQQDKSGLPNDRFSAERPEGSISTLTIQRTEQRDSAMYRCASSLGRGNTEAFFGQGTRLTVV.

The chain couples TRBV9 to TRBJ1-2, with D possibly TRBD1 on 5 matching bases. V was shortened by 4 bases and J by 0 bases, with 16 bases between the two germline ends. Germline V gene data show CDR1 as SGDLS and CDR2 as YYNGEE. The CDR3 runs to 16 residues. The CDR3 DNA sequence: TGTGCCAGCAGCCCACGTGGGGGGTACCCTAACTATGGCTACACCTTC. It yields the protein CASSPRGGYPNYGYTF.

The rearrangement joins TRBV9 to TRBJ2-3, with 7 bases lining up with TRBD2. Germline V gene sequence: CDR1 SGDLS, CDR2 YYNGEE. V lost 4 bases to trimming and J lost 2 bases; unmatched junction nucleotides: 13. The CDR3 loop spans 17 amino acids. The CDR3 sequence: CASSPLELGGVTDTQYF. The DNA of the CDR3 is TGTGCCAGCAGCCCCCTAGAGCTGGGGGGGGTCACAGATACGCAGTATTTT.